This entry is about one T cell receptor beta chain. Germline V gene data show CDR1 as SGHRS and CDR2 as YFSETQ. The V gene lost 5 bases and the J gene lost 8 bases, with 11 bases spanning the gap. The length of the CDR3 is 13 residues. The sample originates from a study of blood T cell repertoires in COVID-19. Original processing methods: By means of reference gene primer amplification, nucleated cell counts were estimated. Assay: immunoSEQ multiplex PCR; the TCRdb copy retains only in-frame clones and omits some. Clone size and the V and J calls come from that table; the DNA yielded D and trimming. The data contain approximately 73,000 clones, about 89% of them seen just once; the ten biggest clones take up less than 2.5%.

The clonotype comes from a woman aged 60-70 years with acute or convalescent COVID-19. Sequences were obtained from peripheral blood. V usage is TRBV5-1 and J usage is TRBJ1-6; D not certain. Written as DNA, the CDR3 is TGCGCCAGCAGGACTCTCGAGGATTCACCCCTCCACTTT. Translation: CASRTLEDSPLHF. Combining the CDR3 with reference TRBV5-1 and TRBJ1-6 gives the whole variable domain KAGVTQTPRYLIKTRGQQVTLSCSPISGHRSVSWYQQTPGQGLQFLFEYFSETQRNKGNFPGRFSGRQFSNSRSEMNVSTLELGDSALYLCASRTLEDSPLHFGNGTRLTVT.